A selection of T cell receptor beta chains follows, all from one sample in a study of shared clonotypes between healthy human individuals. Measured with immunoSEQ multiplex PCR; TCRdb has only the in-frame clones, and not every one. The table includes over 800,000 clones, 92% detected once. Sequenced: naive CD8+ T cells sorted from blood. These TCRs come from a young man in good health. The CDR3 runs from the conserved cysteine through the conserved F or W. The D gene is left open where the match is weak. The listing skips clone size in some rows; elsewhere it reads once, few, many or a size class.

CDR3 length	clone size	D gene	V gene	J gene	CDR3 protein	CDR3 DNA
11	.	.	TRBV27	TRBJ1-4	CASSLGEKLFF	TGTGCCAGCAGTTTAGGTGAAAAACTGTTTTTT
14	.	.	TRBV7-9	TRBJ1-5	CASSLESKGALQHF	TGTGCCAGCAGCTTAGAGTCGAAAGGTGCTCTCCAGCATTTT
16	.	.	TRBV7-8	TRBJ2-1	CASSLLGGIPYNEQFF	TGTGCCAGCAGCCTCCTTGGCGGGATCCCTTACAATGAGCAGTTCTTC
15	.	TRBD1	TRBV7-9	TRBJ2-7	CASSLGQGNPYEQYF	TGTGCCAGCAGCTTAGGACAGGGTAATCCCTACGAGCAGTACTTC
14	.	TRBD1	TRBV4-1	TRBJ2-7	CASSLNTGGYEQYF	TGCGCCAGCAGCCTCAATACAGGGGGCTACGAGCAGTACTTC
17	.	.	TRBV29-1	TRBJ2-3	CSVHLSWQSLSTDTQYF	TGCAGCGTTCACCTCTCGTGGCAGTCCCTTAGCACAGATACGCAGTATTTT
19	once	TRBD2	TRBV28	TRBJ2-7	CASSLWFTSGRLSSYEQYF	TGTGCCAGCAGTTTATGGTTTACTAGCGGGCGGCTGAGCTCCTACGAGCAGTACTTC
13	.	.	TRBV2	TRBJ2-1	CASLGQPYNEQFF	TGTGCCAGCCTTGGACAACCCTACAATGAGCAGTTCTTC
15	once	.	TRBV5-1	TRBJ1-3	CASSLGQNSGNTIYF	TGCGCCAGCAGCCTTGGACAGAACTCTGGAAACACCATATATTTT
17	.	.	TRBV7-9	TRBJ1-3	CASSYSPGHSSGNTIYF	TGTGCCAGCAGCTACTCTCCGGGACATAGCTCTGGAAACACCATATATTTT
15	.	.	TRBV7-9	TRBJ2-2	CASSKTGANTGELFF	TGTGCCAGCAGTAAGACAGGCGCGAACACCGGGGAGCTGTTTTTT
15	.	.	TRBV11-2	TRBJ2-1	CASSLQEQGYNEQFF	TGTGCCAGCAGCTTGCAGGAACAGGGCTACAATGAGCAGTTCTTC
13	.	.	TRBV7-2	TRBJ2-7	CASSPMGGYEQYF	TGTGCCAGCAGCCCAATGGGGGGCTACGAGCAGTACTTC
15	.	TRBD1	TRBV15	TRBJ1-4	CATQVGGQADEKLFF	TGTGCCACCCAGGTGGGGGGACAGGCAGATGAAAAACTGTTTTTT
15	.	.	TRBV28	TRBJ2-5	CASSLSDYPQETQYF	TGTGCCAGCAGTTTGAGTGACTACCCCCAAGAGACCCAGTACTTC
15	.	.	TRBV27	TRBJ2-7	CASSPQNGYSYEQYF	TGTGCCAGCAGTCCACAAAATGGCTACTCCTACGAGCAGTACTTC
14	.	.	TRBV6-5	TRBJ1-1	CASSYRQILAEAFF	TGTGCCAGCAGTTACCGGCAGATCCTCGCTGAAGCTTTCTTT
15	.	TRBD2	TRBV19	TRBJ2-2	CASALAGVGTGELFF	TGTGCCAGCGCACTAGCGGGAGTGGGCACCGGGGAGCTGTTTTTT
16	.	.	TRBV9	TRBJ1-2	CASSVDGVGQYYGYTF	TGTGCCAGCAGCGTAGACGGCGTAGGGCAGTATTATGGCTACACCTTC
21	.	.	TRBV5-1	TRBJ2-7	CASSQGTMGDHTNIRRYEQYF	TGCGCCAGCAGCCAAGGTACAATGGGGGACCACACTAATATCAGGAGGTACGAGCAGTACTTC
16	.	TRBD1	TRBV28	TRBJ1-4	CASSFGWDRGNEKLFF	TGTGCCAGCAGTTTTGGGTGGGACAGGGGTAATGAAAAACTGTTTTTT